This T cell receptor beta chain was obtained from a study of beta chain features in type 1 diabetes. With respect to this clone: Its specificity is unknown.

The study, taken as a whole, reports: There was a moderate but significant shortening of TCRB CDR3s in all four CD4+ subsets of Type 1 diabetes patients. The naive, central memory and Treg TCRB repertoires of patients appeared to be more similar to one another than those of healthy donors.

The length of the CDR3 is 15 residues. Between the trimmed V and J ends, which lost 0 bases and 1 base, there was a span of 10 bases. The germline CDR1 and CDR2 sequences are SGHRS and YFSETQ. The study reverse transcribed the entire isolated RNA, so it sequenced expressed TCRB transcripts. There were about 3.6 million reads on average in the naive, central memory and regulatory T cell samples. Measured with immunoSEQ multiplex PCR; TCRdb has only the in-frame clones, and not every one. The sample carries 250,000 to 300,000 clones, around an eighth recorded once. Source material: naive CD4+ T cells from blood. The chain recombines TRBV5-1 with TRBJ1-1, with D hard to call. This sequence originates from a man aged 30-40 years with type 1 diabetes. CDR3 nucleotides: TGCGCCAGCAGCTTGGTAGCGGGCGCGAACACTGAAGCTTTCTTT. Translated: CASSLVAGANTEAFF.